These 20 T cell receptor beta chains were all obtained from the same sample, sequenced in a study of T cell repertoires in cytomegalovirus infection. TCRdb redid the calling of the reads with MiXCR, one entry per CDR3 protein. This repertoire shows 680,000 or so distinct CDR3 sequences, roughly 35% found once; its top ten account for about 2.8%. Sequenced: PBMCs. All receptors derive from a human donor in good health (CMV status not recorded). Some clones in this sample may be carry-over from other donors' samples.

The chain links TRBV5-1 to TRBJ1-4, with D maybe TRBD1 (5 bases). CDR1 SGHRS and CDR2 YFSETQ come from the germline V gene. V lost 7 bases to trimming and J lost 7 bases, with 20 bases between them. This CDR3 has 15 amino acids. The CDR3 reads CASARGGGPSEKLFF. CDR3 nucleotide sequence: TGCGCCAGCGCCCGCGGCGGGGGTCCAAGTGAAAAACTGTTTTTT.

J is TRBJ1-5 and V is TRBV7-2; 8 bases fit TRBD1. The CDR3 consists of 16 residues. Germline trimming cut 1 base from V and 5 bases from J; bases unmatched to any gene: 7. Germline V gene lookup returns CDR1 SGHTA and CDR2 FQGNSA. This chain's CDR3 is CASSLVRTGWDQPQHF. In DNA form, the CDR3 reads TGTGCCAGCAGCTTAGTGAGGACAGGGTGGGATCAGCCCCAGCATTTT.

J is TRBJ1-5 and V is TRBV19; 10 bases align to TRBD1. Germline values: CDR1 LNHDA, CDR2 SQIVND (reference sequence). V lost 1 base, J lost 4 bases, and 1 base stayed unmatched. The CDR3 loop spans 15 amino acids. DNA for the CDR3: TGTGCCAGTAGTATAGTGGACAGGGGGAATCAGCCCCAGCATTTT. Protein: CASSIVDRGNQPQHF.

CDR3 sequence: CASSDRAGGSSYNEQFF. DNA of the CDR3: TGTGCCAGCAGTGATAGGGCGGGGGGCAGTTCCTACAATGAGCAGTTCTTC. This sequence joins TRBV6-1 and TRBJ2-1; TRBD2 agrees at 8 bases. The germline V gene has CDR1 MNHNS and CDR2 SASEGT. Losses at the gene ends were 3 bases for V and 1 base for J; bases not matched to a gene: 8. The CDR3 totals 17 residues.

The rearrangement joins TRBV6-5 to TRBJ1-2; 7 bases fit TRBD1. The V segment lost 4 bases and the J segment 9 bases; nucleotides outside the gene matches: 11. CDR1 MNHEY and CDR2 SVGAGI come from the germline V gene. This CDR3 is built from 14 residues. Written as DNA, the CDR3 is TGTGCCAGCAGTTCTCCGGGACAGCACGGGAGCTACACCTTC. It translates to CASSSPGQHGSYTF.

This clonotype occurred once. This sequence joins TRBV15 and TRBJ1-2; tentative D call: TRBD1 (6 bases). Trimming shortened V by 0 bases and J by 5 bases, and 13 bases separated the two germline ends. The CDR3 sequence is 15 residues long. Germline CDR1 and CDR2: LNHNV and YYDKDF (reference sequence). The CDR3 loop is CATSRDSGTHYGYTF. The CDR3 coding sequence is TGTGCCACCAGCAGAGATTCGGGGACACATTATGGCTACACCTTC.

The CDR3 region has the DNA TGTGCCAGCAGTTTACCCCGGGGGGGCGTACAGTTCTTC. It encodes CASSLPRGGVQFF. V and J are TRBV12-3 or TRBV12-4 and TRBJ2-1, with TRBD2 matching 8 bases. Trimming took 2 bases from V and 13 from J; bases not matched to a gene: 7. This CDR3 contains 13 residues.

This clonotype appeared a few times. The CDR3 spells CASSLGRLAGGRGEQFF. CDR3 nucleotide sequence: TGTGCCAGCAGCTTAGGCAGACTAGCGGGAGGCCGAGGTGAGCAGTTCTTC. The chain joins TRBV7-8 to TRBJ2-1; 13 bases fit TRBD2. Losses at the gene ends were 1 base for V and 9 bases for J; bases not matched to a gene: 9. The length of the CDR3 is 17 residues. The V gene's germline CDR1 is SGHVS and CDR2 FQNEAQ.

In its sample, this clonotype was seen many times. This sequence joins TRBV28 and TRBJ2-1; D is tentatively TRBD1 or TRBD2 (5 bases each). The CDR3 contains 14 residues. The V and J ends lost 7 bases and 5 bases respectively, with 15 bases between them. The germline V gene encodes CDR1 MDHEN and CDR2 SYDVKM. CDR3: CASTVLWDDNEQFF. CDR3 nucleotide sequence: TGTGCCAGCACCGTACTCTGGGACGACAATGAGCAGTTCTTC.

V usage is TRBV30 and J usage is TRBJ1-2; 8 bases match TRBD1. This CDR3 spans 14 amino acids. The J segment lost 4 bases and the V segment lost 2 bases, leaving 6 bases of the junction unmatched. In germline, CDR1 is GTSNPN, CDR2 SVGIG (reference sequence). As DNA, the CDR3 is TGTGCCTGGAGTCAGGGACAGGTGCCCTATGGCTACACCTTC. This encodes CAWSQGQVPYGYTF. Together with reference TRBV30 and TRBJ1-2, the CDR3 gives the full variable domain: SQTIHQWPATLVQPVGSPLSLECTVEGTSNPNLYWYRQAAGRGLQLLFYSVGIGQISSEVPQNLSASRPQDRQFILSSKKLLLSDSGFYLCAWSQGQVPYGYTFGSGTRLTVV.

This clonotype was counted a few times. The rearrangement links TRBV28 to TRBJ2-1; the match to TRBD2 covers 8 bases. Germline V gives CDR1 MDHEN, CDR2 SYDVKM. The CDR3 is made up of 13 amino acids. The junction had 5 bases not matched to a gene; V was cut back by 7 bases and J by 6 bases. CDR3 in amino acids: CASTPGGVNEQFF. CDR3 sequence (DNA): TGTGCCAGCACCCCGGGAGGGGTCAATGAGCAGTTCTTC.

At least ten counts were recorded for this clonotype. V gene TRBV6-5 combines with J gene TRBJ2-3, with D perhaps TRBD1 (6 bases). V gave up 5 bases and J gave up 2 bases, with 11 bases separating them. Germline CDR1 MNHEY, CDR2 SVGAGI. This CDR3 has 14 residues. CDR3 nucleotide sequence: TGTGCCAGCAGTAACAGGGAAGCCACAGATACGCAGTATTTT. Translated: CASSNREATDTQYF.

The chain couples TRBV15 to TRBJ1-5; maybe TRBD1 (5 bases). This CDR3 region has 15 residues. The germline gives CDR1 LNHNV, CDR2 YYDKDF (reference sequence). Trimming pared 0 bases from V and 2 bases from J, leaving 8 bases between. As DNA, the CDR3 is TGTGCCACCAGCAGAGATCTCAGGGGCAATCAGCCCCAGCATTTT. Translating it yields CATSRDLRGNQPQHF.

The V and J genes are TRBV7-2 and TRBJ1-5, with TRBD1 identical over 7 bases. CDR1 is SGHTA, CDR2 FQGNSA, per germline. The ends lost 1 base at V and 2 bases at J; junction bases unmatched: 8. There are 17 residues in the CDR3. CDR3 region: CASSLGETGFGNQPQHF. CDR3 DNA: TGTGCCAGCAGCTTAGGAGAGACAGGGTTCGGCAATCAGCCCCAGCATTTT.

This clonotype was seen more than once but under ten times. V usage is TRBV28 and J usage is TRBJ2-7; TRBD1 agrees at 8 bases. The CDR3 length is 14 residues. CDR1 and CDR2 (germline): MDHEN, SYDVKM. After removal of 5 bases from V and 4 bases from J, the junction contained 7 bases not matched to a gene. The CDR3 loop reads CASSPRTGQYEQYF. The CDR3 DNA reads as TGTGCCAGCAGTCCCCGGACAGGGCAATACGAGCAGTACTTC.

In the case of this clonotype: A single base separates this from a much larger clone, so it may be a read error. This sequence joins TRBV7-6 and TRBJ2-3; tentative D call: TRBD1 (6 bases). The length of the CDR3 is 16 residues. Germline V CDR1 and CDR2: SGHVS, FNYEAQ. V was trimmed by 5 bases and J by 2 bases, leaving 17 bases between them. The CDR3 bases are TGTGCCAGCAGCGTAGGGGTGACAGGAGACACAGATACGCAGTATTTT. Translation gives CASSVGVTGDTDTQYF. The full variable domain, rest sourced from reference TRBV7-6 and TRBJ2-3, is GAGVSQSPRYKVTKRGQDVALRCDPISGHVSLYWYRQALGQGPEFLTYFNYEAQQDKSGLPNDRFSAERPEGSISTLTIQRTEQRDSAMYRCASSVGVTGDTDTQYFGPGTRLTVL.

Note on this clonotype: It may be a read error: a sequence one base away is much more abundant. The chain has TRBV28 and TRBJ2-3; TRBD2 aligns across 8 bases. Per germline, CDR1 MDHEN and CDR2 SYDVKM. Losses at the gene ends were 11 bases for V and 2 bases for J; bases not matched to a gene: 9. This CDR3 has 14 amino acids. CDR3 nucleotide sequence: TGTGCCGGCAACGCGGGGGGCCTCACAGATACGCAGTATTTT. This translates into CAGNAGGLTDTQYF.

This clonotype came up a few times. The J gene is TRBJ1-1, the V gene TRBV28, with a weak D call TRBD1 (6 bases). Deletions cut 9 bases from V and 1 base from J, with 15 bases between. Germline V CDR1 and CDR2: MDHEN, SYDVKM. The CDR3 loop spans 14 amino acids. For the CDR3, the DNA is TGTGCCAGTAAGGATACAGGGACGAACACTGAAGCTTTCTTT. It yields the protein CASKDTGTNTEAFF.

The sample holds many counts of this clonotype. The chain has TRBV7-2 and TRBJ2-1; 12 bases map to TRBD2. V was pared by 1 base and J by 10 bases, with 14 bases of the junction left unmatched. The CDR3 covers 18 residues. Germline V CDR1 and CDR2: SGHTA, FQGNSA. CDR3 loop: CASSLVVGGTSGYREQFF. The CDR3 bases are TGTGCCAGCAGCTTAGTGGTTGGTGGGACTAGCGGGTACAGGGAGCAGTTCTTC.

Turning to this clonotype: This may arise from a read error, as a much more abundant clone is one base away. The chain carries TRBV7-8 and TRBJ1-2, with D perhaps matching TRBD1 (6 bases). CDR1 is SGHVS, CDR2 FQNEAQ, per germline. The CDR3 extends over 17 amino acids. The CDR3 here is CANSPIHVQGDLYGYTF. In nucleotides, the CDR3 is TGTGCCAACAGCCCAATCCACGTACAGGGTGACCTCTATGGCTACACCTTC.